Listed here are 17 T cell receptor beta chains from one sample, sequenced in a study of CD8+ T cells in alopecia areata. Extraction of RNA preceded its reverse transcription into cDNA, which served as the sequencing template. Method: immunoSEQ multiplex PCR; TCRdb's copy keeps in-frame clones and lacks some. The sample shows roughly 210,000 clones, roughly 40% of them seen only once. Treatment defined: oral pan-JAK inhibitor, 5-10 mg twice daily. The sequencing used CD4+ T cells sorted from blood, collected between weeks 36 and 40, from a patient treated with tofacitinib. The receptor source for this set is a human donor with alopecia areata.

As DNA, the CDR3 is TGCAGCGTTGAACCCGGAAAGGGGGGGGCCACAGATACGCAGTATTTT. Translating it yields CSVEPGKGGATDTQYF. The rearrangement uses TRBV29-1 and TRBJ2-3; D perhaps matches TRBD2 (7 bases). Germline V lookup: CDR1 SQVTM, CDR2 ANQGSEA. V lost 2 bases and J 2 bases, leaving 17 bases between the germline ends. The CDR3 extends over 16 amino acids.

The chain recombines TRBV7-2 with TRBJ2-5; no reliable D call. This CDR3 has 13 residues. Trimming left V 7 bases short and J 3 bases short, with 12 bases between. Germline CDR1 and CDR2: SGHTA and FQGNSA. The CDR3 loop reads CASTSPKEETQYF. The DNA for the CDR3 is TGTGCCAGCACCTCACCCAAGGAAGAGACCCAGTACTTC.

This chain uses TRBV13 with TRBJ2-5, with D perhaps TRBD1 (5 bases). V dropped 2 bases and J dropped 1 base, with 14 bases sitting between them. The CDR3 has 16 amino acids. Germline-derived CDR1 and CDR2 are PRHDT and FYEKMQ (reference sequence). The CDR3 loop is CASSLNRGRGQETQYF. The CDR3 nucleotides are TGTGCCAGCAGCTTAAACCGTGGTAGGGGCCAAGAGACCCAGTACTTC.

The gene calls are TRBV4-3 and TRBJ2-7; D gene uncertain. V was clipped by 0 bases and J by 5 bases, with 11 bases between them. CDR1 is LGHNA and CDR2 is YSLEER in the germline V gene. The CDR3 is 14 residues long. Here the CDR3 reads CASSQDPVSHEQYF. The CDR3 DNA reads as TGCGCCAGCAGCCAAGATCCCGTCAGTCACGAGCAGTACTTC.

This clone was picked up a small number of times. This sequence joins TRBV29-1 and TRBJ1-1; maybe TRBD1 (5 bases). This CDR3 is 13 amino acids long. Germline CDR1 and CDR2: SQVTM and ANQGSEA. V shed 7 bases and J shed 1 base, with 13 bases lying between them. CDR3 protein: CSGIGEWNTEAFF. CDR3 coding DNA: TGCAGCGGTATAGGGGAATGGAACACTGAAGCTTTCTTT.

The V and J genes are TRBV30 and TRBJ1-1; 7 bases agree with TRBD1. The ends lost 7 bases at V and 0 bases at J; junction bases unmatched: 5. This CDR3 contains 13 residues. The germline V gene has CDR1 GTSNPN and CDR2 SVGIG (reference sequence). CDR3: CAFRDSMNTEAFF. The CDR3 bases are TGTGCCTTTCGGGACAGCATGAACACTGAAGCTTTCTTT.

V usage is TRBV5-4 and J usage is TRBJ1-3, with 7 bases that match TRBD1. The CDR3 sequence is 14 residues long. Germline values: CDR1 SGHNT, CDR2 YYREEE (reference sequence). V was clipped by 2 bases and J by 3 bases; unmatched bases: 2. As DNA, the CDR3 is TGTGCCAGCAGCTTAGGGGGCGTTGGAAACACCATATATTTT. Amino acids: CASSLGGVGNTIYF.

This clone has a handful of counts. V and J are TRBV6-6 and TRBJ1-5; the D gene is possibly TRBD1 (6 bases). V dropped 7 bases and J dropped 4 bases, with 14 bases sitting between them. Germline CDR1 MNHNY, CDR2 SVGAGI (reference sequence). The CDR3 consists of 14 residues. The CDR3 sequence is CASNILTGNQPQHF. In nucleotides, the CDR3 is TGTGCCAGCAACATCCTGACAGGAAATCAGCCCCAGCATTTT.

The chain links TRBV30 to TRBJ2-1; 7 positions match TRBD1. In germline, CDR1 is GTSNPN, CDR2 SVGIG (reference sequence). V trimming: 0 bases; J trimming: 8 bases; junction bases outside the gene matches: 1. The length of the CDR3 is 12 residues. The CDR3 DNA is TGTGCCTGGAGTGTCACAGGGGATGAGCAGTTCTTC. Protein: CAWSVTGDEQFF. Full variable domain (outside the CDR3, taken from reference TRBV30 and TRBJ2-1): SQTIHQWPATLVQPVGSPLSLECTVEGTSNPNLYWYRQAAGRGLQLLFYSVGIGQISSEVPQNLSASRPQDRQFILSSKKLLLSDSGFYLCAWSVTGDEQFFGPGTRLTVL.

This clone was counted once. The chain uses TRBV11-2 and TRBJ2-7; 7 nucleotides align to TRBD2. The length of the CDR3 is 13 residues. V shed 2 bases and J 6 bases; nucleotides not matched to a gene: 4. Germline V lookup: CDR1 SGHAT, CDR2 FQNNGV. CDR3 amino acids: CASSLIGGSEQYF. The CDR3 nucleotides read TGTGCCAGCAGCTTAATCGGGGGGAGCGAGCAGTACTTC.

The V and J genes are TRBV15 and TRBJ2-7; TRBD2 matches 10 bases. The CDR3 sequence is 15 residues long. Germline V gene lookup returns CDR1 LNHNV and CDR2 YYDKDF (reference sequence). J was trimmed by 1 base and V by 4 bases; bases with no gene match: 4. The CDR3 here is CATSIKREGSYEQYF. DNA of the CDR3: TGTGCCACCAGCATTAAGCGGGAGGGTTCCTACGAGCAGTACTTC.

A few counts support this clone. The sample has other DNA sequences that encode this CDR3 too. This sequence joins TRBV2 and TRBJ2-3, with 8 bases fitting TRBD2. The CDR3 has 13 residues. Germline trimming cut 8 bases from V and 4 bases from J; bases unmatched to any gene: 5. Germline V CDR1 and CDR2: SNHLY, FYNNEI. Here the CDR3 reads CASRDSGADTQYF. The CDR3 DNA reads as TGTGCCAGCCGCGATAGCGGGGCAGATACGCAGTATTTT. The whole variable domain, remainder taken from reference TRBV2 and TRBJ2-3, is EPEVTQTPSHQVTQMGQEVILRCVPISNHLYFYWYRQILGQKVEFLVSFYNNEISEKSEIFDDQFSVERPDGSNFTLKIRSTKLEDSAMYFCASRDSGADTQYFGPGTRLTVL.

A remark on this clone: The sample carries other DNA sequences with the same CDR3. This chain connects TRBV29-1 to TRBJ2-5; tentative D call: TRBD2 (5 bases). Looked up from germline, CDR1 is SQVTM and CDR2 is ANQGSEA. Trimming cost V 3 bases and J 2 bases, with 7 bases left between them. The CDR3 has 12 residues. Written as DNA, the CDR3 is TGCAGCGTTGACAGAGGGCAAGAGACCCAGTACTTC. It encodes CSVDRGQETQYF.

This clone was detected only a few times. The rearrangement uses TRBV28 and TRBJ2-3; D unclear. CDR3 length equals 15 residues. Germline CDR1 MDHEN, CDR2 SYDVKM. Deletions cut 1 base from V and 2 bases from J, with 10 bases between. CDR3 nucleotide sequence: TGTGCCAGCAGTTTATTACGAACCCCCACAGATACGCAGTATTTT. Translation: CASSLLRTPTDTQYF.

This chain joins TRBV2 and TRBJ1-2; 8 bases agree with TRBD1. This CDR3 is 13 amino acids long. Germline loops: CDR1 SNHLY, CDR2 FYNNEI. Trimming took 2 bases from V and 8 from J; bases not matched to a gene: 4. The DNA of the CDR3 is TGTGCCAGCAGTGAAAGGACAGGGAGAGGCTACACCTTC. Its translation is CASSERTGRGYTF.

This clone showed up many times. This rearrangement joins TRBV6-5 to TRBJ2-7; maybe TRBD1 (6 bases). V gave up 4 bases and J gave up 1 base, with 14 bases separating them. Germline CDR1 is MNHEY and CDR2 is SVGAGI. The CDR3 contains 15 residues. The CDR3 DNA reads as TGTGCCAGCAGTTTGACAGGAAGGTTATCCTACGAGCAGTACTTC. The encoded protein is CASSLTGRLSYEQYF.

This clone was recorded only once. V is TRBV9 and J is TRBJ2-2; TRBD1 is a possible D gene (5 bases). Deletions cut 0 bases from V and 4 bases from J, with 10 bases between. The germline gives CDR1 SGDLS, CDR2 YYNGEE. The CDR3 consists of 15 residues. CDR3 in amino acids: CASSVGPGITGELFF. The CDR3 DNA is TGTGCCAGCAGCGTAGGGCCAGGGATCACCGGGGAGCTGTTTTTT.